Listed below are T cell receptor beta chains from one sample, sequenced in a study of circulating CD8 cells and anti-PD-1 response in melanoma. A single record per CDR3 protein comes from TCRdb applying MiXCR to the reads. The table has 400 to 500 distinct CDR3 sequences, over 9.5% seen once. This specimen consisted of CD8+ T cells from PBMCs, obtained at baseline or after one month of anti-PD-1 therapy (not recorded which). Source of these receptors: a human donor with melanoma. CDR3s include the opening cysteine and the closing phenylalanine or tryptophan. Each record gives: clone size, D gene, V gene, J gene, CDR3 length, CDR3 protein, CDR3 DNA. D genes are given only for firm matches. Rows give clone size only sometimes, using once, few, many, or a class for an expanded clone.

few	-	TRBV19	TRBJ2-3	14	CASSMGPGIDTQYF	TGTGCCAGTAGTATGGGACCAGGGATAGATACGCAGTATTTT
large	-	TRBV27	TRBJ2-3	14	CASSLGVDFYTQYF	TGTGCCAGCAGTTTAGGGGTCGATTTCTATACGCAGTATTTT
-	-	TRBV19	TRBJ2-5	14	CASGIRGAGRTQYF	TGTGCCAGTGGTATACGGGGCGCTGGGAGGACCCAGTACTTC
-	-	TRBV7-3	TRBJ1-1	15	CASSPGPGAATEAFF	TGTGCCAGCAGCCCGGGGCCGGGGGCGGCCACTGAAGCTTTCTTT
medium-sized	-	TRBV19	TRBJ2-2	16	CASSITEHIVSGELFF	TGTGCCAGTAGTATCACCGAACACATAGTCTCCGGGGAGCTGTTTTTT
medium-sized	-	TRBV19	TRBJ2-7	12	CASSMGWSEQYF	TGTGCCAGTAGTATGGGGTGGAGCGAGCAGTACTTC
large	-	TRBV6-2/TRBV6-3	TRBJ1-1	12	CASSYGGTEAFF	TGTGCCAGCAGTTACGGGGGAACTGAAGCTTTCTTT
large	-	TRBV12-5	TRBJ2-5	16	CASGLDPTRGLETQYF	TGTGCTAGTGGTTTGGACCCAACACGAGGGTTAGAGACCCAGTACTTC
medium-sized	-	TRBV10-3	TRBJ2-7	12	CAITGPEGAQYF	TGTGCCATCACCGGACCGGAGGGAGCGCAGTACTTC
large	-	TRBV28	TRBJ2-2	15	CASSLGVLGSGELFF	TGTGCCAGCAGTTTGGGAGTATTGGGGTCCGGGGAGCTGTTTTTT
medium-sized	TRBD2	TRBV11-2	TRBJ2-3	19	CASSFPRHGLAGDTDTQYF	TGTGCCAGCAGCTTCCCCAGGCATGGACTAGCGGGGGATACAGATACGCAGTATTTT
large	-	TRBV5-6	TRBJ2-3	15	CASSHPDIHTDTQYF	TGTGCCAGCAGCCACCCGGACATCCACACAGATACGCAGTATTTT
large	TRBD1	TRBV9	TRBJ1-2	16	CASSGAGDRFDYGYTF	TGTGCCAGCAGCGGAGCCGGGGACAGGTTTGACTATGGCTACACCTTC
large	-	TRBV21-1	TRBJ2-2	15	CASSKAWRNTGELFF	TGTGCCAGCAGCAAAGCATGGAGGAACACCGGGGAGCTGTTTTTT
medium-sized	-	TRBV27	TRBJ2-7	14	CASRDTDSSYEQYF	TGTGCCAGCAGGGATACAGACAGCTCCTACGAGCAGTACTTC
medium-sized	-	TRBV19	TRBJ1-3	18	CASSTQIGQFFSGNTIYF	TGTGCCAGTAGTACCCAGATCGGACAGTTTTTCAGTGGAAACACCATATATTTT
large	TRBD2	TRBV9	TRBJ2-2	15	CASSVGAGGHGELFF	TGTGCCAGCAGCGTGGGAGCGGGGGGGCACGGGGAGCTGTTTTTT